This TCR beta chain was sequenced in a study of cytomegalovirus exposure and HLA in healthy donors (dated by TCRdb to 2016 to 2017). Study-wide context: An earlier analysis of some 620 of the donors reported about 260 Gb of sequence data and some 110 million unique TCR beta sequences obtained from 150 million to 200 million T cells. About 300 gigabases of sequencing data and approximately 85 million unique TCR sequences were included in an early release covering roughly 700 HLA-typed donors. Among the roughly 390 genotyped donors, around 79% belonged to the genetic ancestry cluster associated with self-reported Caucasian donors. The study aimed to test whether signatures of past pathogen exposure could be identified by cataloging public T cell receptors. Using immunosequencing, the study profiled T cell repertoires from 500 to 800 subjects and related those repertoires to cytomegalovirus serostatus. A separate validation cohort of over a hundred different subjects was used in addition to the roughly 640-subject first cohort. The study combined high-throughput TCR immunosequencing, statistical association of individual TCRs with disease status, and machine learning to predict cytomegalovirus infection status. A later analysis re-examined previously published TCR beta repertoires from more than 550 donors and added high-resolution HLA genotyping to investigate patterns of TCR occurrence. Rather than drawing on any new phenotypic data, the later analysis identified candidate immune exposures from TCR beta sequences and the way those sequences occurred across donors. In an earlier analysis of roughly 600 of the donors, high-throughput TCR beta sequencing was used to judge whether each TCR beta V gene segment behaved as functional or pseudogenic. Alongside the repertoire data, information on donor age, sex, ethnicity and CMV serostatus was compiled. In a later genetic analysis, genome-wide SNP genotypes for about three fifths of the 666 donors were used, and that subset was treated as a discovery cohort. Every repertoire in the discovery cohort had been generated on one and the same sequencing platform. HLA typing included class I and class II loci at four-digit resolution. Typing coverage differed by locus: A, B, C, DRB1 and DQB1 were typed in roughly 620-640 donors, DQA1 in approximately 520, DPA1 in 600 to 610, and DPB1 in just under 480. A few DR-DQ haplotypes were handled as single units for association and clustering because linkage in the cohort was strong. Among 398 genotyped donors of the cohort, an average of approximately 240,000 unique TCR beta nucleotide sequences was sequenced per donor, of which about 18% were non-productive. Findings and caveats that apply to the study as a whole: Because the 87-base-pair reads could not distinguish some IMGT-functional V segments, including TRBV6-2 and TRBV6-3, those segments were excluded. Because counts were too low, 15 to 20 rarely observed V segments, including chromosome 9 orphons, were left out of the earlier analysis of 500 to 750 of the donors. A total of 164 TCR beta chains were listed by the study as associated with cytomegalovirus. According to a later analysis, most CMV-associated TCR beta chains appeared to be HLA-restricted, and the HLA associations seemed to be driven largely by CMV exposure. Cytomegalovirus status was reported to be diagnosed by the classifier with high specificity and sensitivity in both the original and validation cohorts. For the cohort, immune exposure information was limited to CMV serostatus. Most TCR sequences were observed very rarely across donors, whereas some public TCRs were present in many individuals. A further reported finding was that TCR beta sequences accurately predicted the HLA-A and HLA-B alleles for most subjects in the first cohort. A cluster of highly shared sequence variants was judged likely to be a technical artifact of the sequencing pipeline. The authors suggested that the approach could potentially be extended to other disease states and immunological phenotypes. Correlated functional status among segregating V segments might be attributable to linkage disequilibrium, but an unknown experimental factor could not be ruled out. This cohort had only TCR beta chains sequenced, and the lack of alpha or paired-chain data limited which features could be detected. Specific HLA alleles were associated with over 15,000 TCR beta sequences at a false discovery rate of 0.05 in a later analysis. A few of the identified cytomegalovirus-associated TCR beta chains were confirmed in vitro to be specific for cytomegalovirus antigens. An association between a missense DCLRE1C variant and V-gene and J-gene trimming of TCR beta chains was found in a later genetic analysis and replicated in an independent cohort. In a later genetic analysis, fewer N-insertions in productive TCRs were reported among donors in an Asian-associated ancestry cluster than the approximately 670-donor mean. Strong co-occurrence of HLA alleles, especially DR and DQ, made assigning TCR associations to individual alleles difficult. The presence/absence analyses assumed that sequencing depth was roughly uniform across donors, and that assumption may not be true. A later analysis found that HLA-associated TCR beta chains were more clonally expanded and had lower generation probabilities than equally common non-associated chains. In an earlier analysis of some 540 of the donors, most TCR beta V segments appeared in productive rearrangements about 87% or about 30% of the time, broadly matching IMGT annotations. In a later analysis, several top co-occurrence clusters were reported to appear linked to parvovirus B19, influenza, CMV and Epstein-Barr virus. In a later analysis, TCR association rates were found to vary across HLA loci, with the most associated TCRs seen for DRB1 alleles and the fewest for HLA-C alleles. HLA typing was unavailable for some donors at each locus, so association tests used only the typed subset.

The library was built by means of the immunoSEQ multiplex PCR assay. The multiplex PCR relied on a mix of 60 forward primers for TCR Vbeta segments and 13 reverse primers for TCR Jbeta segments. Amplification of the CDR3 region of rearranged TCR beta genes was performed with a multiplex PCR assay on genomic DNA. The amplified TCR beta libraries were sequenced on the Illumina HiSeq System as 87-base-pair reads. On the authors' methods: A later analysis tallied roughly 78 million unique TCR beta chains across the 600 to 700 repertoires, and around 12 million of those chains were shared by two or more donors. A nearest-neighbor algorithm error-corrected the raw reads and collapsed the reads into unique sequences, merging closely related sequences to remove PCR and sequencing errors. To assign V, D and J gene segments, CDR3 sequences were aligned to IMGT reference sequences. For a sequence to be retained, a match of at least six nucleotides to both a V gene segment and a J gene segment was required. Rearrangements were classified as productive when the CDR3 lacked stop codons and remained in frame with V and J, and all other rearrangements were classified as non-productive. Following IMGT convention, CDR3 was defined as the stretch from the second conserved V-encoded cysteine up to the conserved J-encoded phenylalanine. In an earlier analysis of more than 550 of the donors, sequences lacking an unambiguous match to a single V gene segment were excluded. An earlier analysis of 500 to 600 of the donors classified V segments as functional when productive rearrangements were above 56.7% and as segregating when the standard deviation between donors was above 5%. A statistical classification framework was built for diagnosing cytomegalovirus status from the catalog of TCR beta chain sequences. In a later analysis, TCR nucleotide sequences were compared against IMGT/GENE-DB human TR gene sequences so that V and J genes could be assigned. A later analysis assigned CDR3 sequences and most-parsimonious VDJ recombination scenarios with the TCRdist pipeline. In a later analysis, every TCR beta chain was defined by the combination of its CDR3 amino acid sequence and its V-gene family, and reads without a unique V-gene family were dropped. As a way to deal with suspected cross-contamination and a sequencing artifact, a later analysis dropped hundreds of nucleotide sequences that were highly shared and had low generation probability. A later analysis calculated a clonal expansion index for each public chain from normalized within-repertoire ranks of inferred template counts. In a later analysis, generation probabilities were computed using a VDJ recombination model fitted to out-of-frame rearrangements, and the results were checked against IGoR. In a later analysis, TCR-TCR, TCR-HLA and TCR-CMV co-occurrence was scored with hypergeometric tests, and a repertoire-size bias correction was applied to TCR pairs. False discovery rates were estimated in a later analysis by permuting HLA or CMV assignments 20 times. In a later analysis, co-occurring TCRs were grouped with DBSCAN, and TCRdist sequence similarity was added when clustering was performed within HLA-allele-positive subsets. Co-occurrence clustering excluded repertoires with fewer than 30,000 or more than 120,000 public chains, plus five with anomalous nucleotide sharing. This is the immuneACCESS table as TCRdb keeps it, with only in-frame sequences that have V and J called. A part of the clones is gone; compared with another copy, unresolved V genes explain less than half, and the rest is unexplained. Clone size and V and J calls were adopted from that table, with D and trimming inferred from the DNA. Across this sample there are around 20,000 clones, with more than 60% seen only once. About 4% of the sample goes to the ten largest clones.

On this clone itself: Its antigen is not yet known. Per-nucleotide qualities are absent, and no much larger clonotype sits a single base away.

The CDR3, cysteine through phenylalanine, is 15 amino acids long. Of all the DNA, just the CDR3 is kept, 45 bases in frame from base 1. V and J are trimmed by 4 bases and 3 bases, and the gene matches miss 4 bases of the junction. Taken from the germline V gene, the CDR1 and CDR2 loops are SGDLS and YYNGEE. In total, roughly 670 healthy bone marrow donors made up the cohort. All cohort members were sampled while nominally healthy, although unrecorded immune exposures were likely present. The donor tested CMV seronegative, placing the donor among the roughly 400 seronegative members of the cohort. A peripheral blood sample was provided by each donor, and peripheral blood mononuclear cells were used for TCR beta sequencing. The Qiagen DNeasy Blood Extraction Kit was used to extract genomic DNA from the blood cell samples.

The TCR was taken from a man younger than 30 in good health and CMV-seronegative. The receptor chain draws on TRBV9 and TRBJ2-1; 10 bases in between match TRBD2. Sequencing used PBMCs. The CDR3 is CASSPTSGNYNEQFF. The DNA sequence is TGTGCCAGCAGCCCTACTAGCGGGAACTACAATGAGCAGTTCTTC.